The present entry profiles one T cell receptor beta chain with its context. The data are from a study of shared clonotypes between healthy human individuals. Profiling relied on immunoSEQ multiplex PCR, and the TCRdb table lists in-frame clones only, not all of them. Here the sample spans around 2.3 million clones, approximately 96% being singletons. Trimming took 6 bases from V and 3 from J; bases not matched to a gene: 4. This CDR3 comprises 13 residues. The germline V gene has CDR1 MNHNS and CDR2 SASEGT. This clonotype was sampled from a man aged 18-30 years in good health. This chain links TRBV6-1 with TRBJ2-5, with TRBD1 matching 7 bases. Input material: naive CD4+ T cells sorted from blood. Subset here: CD45RA+ positively selected. The CDR3 DNA reads TGTGCCAGCAGCGGGACAGTCGAAGAGACCCAGTACTTC. It yields the protein CASSGTVEETQYF.